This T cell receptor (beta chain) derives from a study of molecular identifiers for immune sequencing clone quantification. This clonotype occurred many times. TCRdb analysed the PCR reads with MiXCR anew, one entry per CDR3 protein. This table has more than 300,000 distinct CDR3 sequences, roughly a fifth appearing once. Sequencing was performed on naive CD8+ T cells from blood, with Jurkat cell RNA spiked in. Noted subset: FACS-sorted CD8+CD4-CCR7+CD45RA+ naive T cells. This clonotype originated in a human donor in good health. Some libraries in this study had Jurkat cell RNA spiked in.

The CDR3 sequence is CASSQDRPGTGPYGYTF. The CDR3 DNA reads as TGCGCCAGCAGCCAAGACCGCCCCGGGACAGGTCCCTATGGCTACACCTTC. V is TRBV4-3 and J is TRBJ1-2, with 8 bases fitting TRBD1. CDR1 is LGHNA, CDR2 YSLEER, per germline. Losses at the gene ends were 0 bases for V and 4 bases for J; bases not matched to a gene: 10. This CDR3 comprises 17 residues.